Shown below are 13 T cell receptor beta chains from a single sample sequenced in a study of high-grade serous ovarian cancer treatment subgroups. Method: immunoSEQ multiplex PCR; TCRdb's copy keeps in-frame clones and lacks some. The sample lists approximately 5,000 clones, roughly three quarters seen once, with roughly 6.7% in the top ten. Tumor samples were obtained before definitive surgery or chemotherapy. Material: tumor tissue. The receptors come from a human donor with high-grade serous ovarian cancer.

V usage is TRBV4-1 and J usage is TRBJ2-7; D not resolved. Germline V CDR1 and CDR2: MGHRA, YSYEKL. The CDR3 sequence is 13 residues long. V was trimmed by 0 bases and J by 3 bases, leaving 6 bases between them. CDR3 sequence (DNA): TGCGCCAGCAGCCAAGAAAGGAGCTACGAGCAGTACTTC. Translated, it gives CASSQERSYEQYF.

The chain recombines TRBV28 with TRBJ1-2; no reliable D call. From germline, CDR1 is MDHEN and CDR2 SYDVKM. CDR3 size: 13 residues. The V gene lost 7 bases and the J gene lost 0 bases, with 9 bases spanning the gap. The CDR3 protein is CASTAPANYGYTF. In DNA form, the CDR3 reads TGTGCCAGCACGGCACCAGCTAACTATGGCTACACCTTC.

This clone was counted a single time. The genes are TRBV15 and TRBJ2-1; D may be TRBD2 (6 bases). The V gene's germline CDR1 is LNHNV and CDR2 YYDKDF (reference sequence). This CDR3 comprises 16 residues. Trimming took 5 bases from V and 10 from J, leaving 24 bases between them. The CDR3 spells CATSGTRGTFTREQFF. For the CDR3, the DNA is TGTGCCACCAGCGGGACCCGAGGGACTTTCACGCGCGAGCAGTTCTTC.

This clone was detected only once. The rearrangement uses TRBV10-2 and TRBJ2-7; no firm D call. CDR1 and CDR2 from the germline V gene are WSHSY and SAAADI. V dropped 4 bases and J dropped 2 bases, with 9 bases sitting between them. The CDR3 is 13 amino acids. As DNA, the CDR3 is TGCGCCAGCAGTGGGGGATATGCCTACGAGCAGTACTTC. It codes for CASSGGYAYEQYF.

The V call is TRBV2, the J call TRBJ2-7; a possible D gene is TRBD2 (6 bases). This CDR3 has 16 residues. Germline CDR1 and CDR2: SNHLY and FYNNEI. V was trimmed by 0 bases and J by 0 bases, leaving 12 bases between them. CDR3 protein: CASSEAAGTLSYEQYF. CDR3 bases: TGTGCCAGCAGTGAAGCGGCAGGGACTCTCTCCTACGAGCAGTACTTC.

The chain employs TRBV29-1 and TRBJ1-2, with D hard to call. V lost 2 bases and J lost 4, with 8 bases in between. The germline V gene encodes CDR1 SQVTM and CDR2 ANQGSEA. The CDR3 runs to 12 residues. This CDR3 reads CSVETLTYGYTF. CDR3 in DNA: TGCAGCGTTGAAACGTTAACCTATGGCTACACCTTC.

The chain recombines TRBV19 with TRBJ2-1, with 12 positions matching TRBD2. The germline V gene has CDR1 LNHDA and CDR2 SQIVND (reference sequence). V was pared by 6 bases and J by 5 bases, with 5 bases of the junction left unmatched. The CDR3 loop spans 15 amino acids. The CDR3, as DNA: TGTGCCAGTAGGGCTAGCGGGGGGGTGCACAATGAGCAGTTCTTC. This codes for CASRASGGVHNEQFF.

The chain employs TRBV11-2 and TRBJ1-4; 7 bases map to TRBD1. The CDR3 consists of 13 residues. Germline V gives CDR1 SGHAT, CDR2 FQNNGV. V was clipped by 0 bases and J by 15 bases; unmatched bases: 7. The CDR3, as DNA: TGTGCCAGCAGCTTAGATCGAGGCAGGGGGGTGTTTTTT. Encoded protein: CASSLDRGRGVFF.

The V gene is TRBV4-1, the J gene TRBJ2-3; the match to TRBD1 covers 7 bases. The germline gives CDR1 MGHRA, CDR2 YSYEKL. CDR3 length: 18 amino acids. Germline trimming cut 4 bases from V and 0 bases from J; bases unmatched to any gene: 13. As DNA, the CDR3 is TGCGCCAGCAGCCCACAGCCTGTAGGGGGCGCAAGCACAGATACGCAGTATTTT. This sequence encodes CASSPQPVGGASTDTQYF.

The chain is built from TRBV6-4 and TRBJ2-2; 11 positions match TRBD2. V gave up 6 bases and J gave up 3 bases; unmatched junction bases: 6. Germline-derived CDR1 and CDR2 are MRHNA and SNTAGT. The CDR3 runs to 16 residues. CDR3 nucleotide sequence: TGTGCCAGCAGCGACCTACTAGCGGGGGACACCGGGGAGCTGTTTTTT. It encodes CASSDLLAGDTGELFF.

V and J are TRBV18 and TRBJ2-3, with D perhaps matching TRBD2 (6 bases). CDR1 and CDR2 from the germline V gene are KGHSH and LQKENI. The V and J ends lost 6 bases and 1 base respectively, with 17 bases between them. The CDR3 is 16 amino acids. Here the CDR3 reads CASSPAYGGGTDTQYF. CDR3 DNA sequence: TGTGCCAGCTCCCCTGCTTATGGCGGGGGCACAGATACGCAGTATTTT.

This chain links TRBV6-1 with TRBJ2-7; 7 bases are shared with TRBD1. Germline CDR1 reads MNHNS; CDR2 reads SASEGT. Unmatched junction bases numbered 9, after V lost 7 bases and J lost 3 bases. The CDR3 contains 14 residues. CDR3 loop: CASILQGPYYEQYF. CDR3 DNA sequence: TGTGCCAGCATCTTACAGGGGCCCTACTACGAGCAGTACTTC.

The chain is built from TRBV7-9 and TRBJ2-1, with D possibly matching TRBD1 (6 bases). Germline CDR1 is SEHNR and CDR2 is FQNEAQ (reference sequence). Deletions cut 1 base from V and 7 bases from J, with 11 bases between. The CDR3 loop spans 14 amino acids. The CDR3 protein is CASSLDYRENEQFF. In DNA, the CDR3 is TGTGCCAGCAGCTTAGACTACAGGGAAAATGAGCAGTTCTTC.